The 21 T cell receptor beta chains in this list originate from one sample, sequenced in a study of OX40 agonist ivuxolimab in advanced cancers. Profiled with immunoSEQ multiplex PCR; TCRdb holds only in-frame clones, not every one. Altogether approximately 61,000 clones are present, about 88% being singletons, with the ten largest covering under 20%. The sequences come from CD4+ or CD8+ T cells sorted from blood, collected in a trial of the OX40 agonist ivuxolimab. The receptors here all came from an adult with an advanced solid tumor such as melanoma, head and neck, liver or kidney cancer.

V and J are TRBV19 and TRBJ2-1, with D possibly being TRBD1 or TRBD2 (5 bases each). The V end lost 7 bases, the J end lost 5 bases, and 15 bases lay between the germline ends. The CDR3 loop spans 14 amino acids. Germline CDR1 LNHDA, CDR2 SQIVND (reference sequence). The CDR3 region has the DNA TGTGCCAGTAACGAGGGGCTATTGGACAATGAGCAGTTCTTC. This codes for CASNEGLLDNEQFF.

The chain recombines TRBV5-1 with TRBJ2-3; D might be TRBD1 (5 bases). Germline CDR1 SGHRS, CDR2 YFSETQ. V was clipped by 6 bases and J by 0 bases, with 14 bases between them. This CDR3 is 15 amino acids long. This CDR3 reads CASTWLGASTDTQYF. The CDR3 nucleotides are TGCGCCAGCACCTGGTTAGGGGCTAGCACAGATACGCAGTATTTT.

The chain has TRBV13 and TRBJ2-2, with TRBD2 matching 9 bases. Germline CDR1 reads PRHDT; CDR2 reads FYEKMQ (reference sequence). There are 16 residues in the CDR3. After removal of 3 bases from V and 5 bases from J, the junction contained 7 bases not matched to a gene. Written as DNA, the CDR3 is TGTGCCAGCAGCTTGGTTAGCGGGAGTGAGACCGGGGAGCTGTTTTTT. Translated, it gives CASSLVSGSETGELFF.

About this clone: Germline is not matched at one junction end, which may reflect a read error. The chain has TRBV11-3 and TRBJ2-7, with unresolved D. The CDR3 is made up of 13 amino acids. Germline assignment: CDR1 SGHNT and CDR2 YENEEA. In DNA form, the CDR3 reads TGTGCCAGCAGGTTAGGAACCGCCTACGAGCAGTACTTC. Translating gives CASRLGTAYEQYF.

The genes are TRBV11-3 and TRBJ2-3; tentatively, D is TRBD2 (6 bases). CDR3 length: 13 amino acids. Germline CDR1 SGHNT, CDR2 YENEEA. The germline V and J ends were trimmed by 5 bases and 3 bases, with 9 bases remaining between them. CDR3 coding DNA: TGTGCCAGCAGCGGGAGGCTGACAGATACGCAGTATTTT. It specifies CASSGRLTDTQYF.

The chain recombines TRBV29-1 with TRBJ2-7; TRBD1 aligns across 7 bases. The CDR3 covers 13 residues. With 5 bases clipped from V and 2 bases from J, the junction kept 6 bases outside the gene matches. Germline V gene lookup returns CDR1 SQVTM and CDR2 ANQGSEA. The CDR3 coding sequence is TGCAGCGTTCTTCCTGGGACAGCCTACGAGCAGTACTTC. Protein sequence: CSVLPGTAYEQYF.

This clone was counted a single time. The rearrangement joins TRBV30 to TRBJ1-3; 9 nucleotides agree with TRBD1. V lost 3 bases, J lost 4 bases, and 4 bases stayed unmatched. Germline V gene sequence: CDR1 GTSNPN, CDR2 SVGIG (reference sequence). This CDR3 region has 14 residues. CDR3: CAWRGQGNGNTIYF. Here the CDR3 DNA reads TGTGCCTGGAGAGGACAGGGGAACGGAAACACCATATATTTT.

This chain links TRBV7-9 with TRBJ2-6; 10 bases are a match to TRBD1. Germline loops: CDR1 SEHNR, CDR2 FQNEAQ (reference sequence). This CDR3 has 15 residues. CDR3 nucleotides: TGTGCGCTAGGGGACAGGGGTACTGGGGCCAACGTCCTGACTTTC. This sequence encodes CALGDRGTGANVLTF.

This clone has a handful of counts. This chain connects TRBV29-1 to TRBJ2-2; 9 nucleotides match TRBD1. V was pared by 4 bases and J by 7 bases, with 4 bases of the junction left unmatched. The germline gives CDR1 SQVTM, CDR2 ANQGSEA. This CDR3 contains 13 residues. In nucleotides, the CDR3 is TGCAGCGTTGGGACAGGGGATTTCGGGGAGCTGTTTTTT. Its protein product is CSVGTGDFGELFF.

This clone was counted once. This sequence joins TRBV7-9 and TRBJ2-1; 9 positions agree with TRBD1. Germline values: CDR1 SEHNR, CDR2 FQNEAQ (reference sequence). Unmatched junction bases numbered 8, after V lost 1 base and J lost 7 bases. This CDR3 contains 16 residues. CDR3 nucleotides: TGTGCCAGCAGCTTAGGGGGGACAGGGAGCAGGAATGAGCAGTTCTTC. This translates into CASSLGGTGSRNEQFF.

The chain has TRBV9 and TRBJ2-1; no clear D. Germline CDR1 SGDLS, CDR2 YYNGEE. V lost 3 bases to trimming and J lost 1 base, with 11 bases between them. This CDR3 is built from 15 residues. The CDR3 protein is CASSGGGKSYNEQFF. Written as DNA, the CDR3 is TGTGCCAGCAGCGGGGGTGGGAAATCCTACAATGAGCAGTTCTTC.

The chain employs TRBV18 and TRBJ2-7; 11 nucleotides match TRBD2. The CDR3 length is 14 residues. Looked up from germline, CDR1 is KGHSH and CDR2 is LQKENI. Trimming at V came to 2 bases and at J to 3 bases, leaving 0 bases not matched to a gene. CDR3 amino acids: CASSPGLAGYEQYF. The CDR3 bases are TGTGCCAGCTCACCAGGACTAGCGGGCTACGAGCAGTACTTC.

V is TRBV28 and J is TRBJ1-5; 7 nucleotides agree with TRBD1. Per germline, CDR1 MDHEN and CDR2 SYDVKM. V dropped 5 bases and J dropped 6; count of bases not matched to a gene: 10. This CDR3 region has 15 residues. The CDR3 region has the DNA TGTGCCAGCAGTGCAGAGGGGGCGTTTAGTCAGCCCCAGCATTTT. Amino acids: CASSAEGAFSQPQHF.

The chain employs TRBV27 and TRBJ2-1; D unclear. The CDR3 length is 15 residues. CDR1 is MNHEY, CDR2 SMNVEV, per germline (reference sequence). V was clipped by 4 bases and J by 0 bases, with 10 bases between them. CDR3 sequence reads: CASSSDGSSYNEQFF. CDR3 nucleotides: TGTGCCAGCAGTTCCGACGGAAGCTCCTACAATGAGCAGTTCTTC.

The chain links TRBV30 to TRBJ1-1, with D perhaps TRBD1 (5 bases). Germline CDR1 and CDR2: GTSNPN and SVGIG (reference sequence). The V and J ends lost 0 bases and 0 bases respectively, with 11 bases between them. There are 15 residues in the CDR3. CDR3 nucleotides: TGTGCCTGGAGTGTAGGAAAGGGGCTGAACACTGAAGCTTTCTTT. It is translated as CAWSVGKGLNTEAFF. The whole variable domain, remainder taken from reference TRBV30 and TRBJ1-1, is SQTIHQWPATLVQPVGSPLSLECTVEGTSNPNLYWYRQAAGRGLQLLFYSVGIGQISSEVPQNLSASRPQDRQFILSSKKLLLSDSGFYLCAWSVGKGLNTEAFFGQGTRLTVV.

The CDR3: CASSLTSGGPLYEQYF. The CDR3 DNA follows: TGTGCCAGCAGCCTAACTTCAGGGGGGCCTCTCTACGAGCAGTACTTC. The chain employs TRBV7-9 and TRBJ2-5, with D perhaps matching TRBD1 (7 bases). Judging by the DNA end, TRBJ2-7 fits better; the J call may be wrong. CDR1 and CDR2 from the germline V gene are SEHNR and FQNEAQ (reference sequence). The CDR3 runs 16 residues.

The rearrangement uses TRBV7-9 and TRBJ2-1; the match to TRBD1 covers 9 bases. Germline V gene sequence: CDR1 SEHNR, CDR2 FQNEAQ (reference sequence). This CDR3 contains 17 residues. V trimming: 4 bases; J trimming: 3 bases; junction bases outside the gene matches: 10. CDR3 loop: CASSYGTGTGSYNEQFF. In DNA form, the CDR3 reads TGTGCCAGCAGCTACGGCACCGGGACAGGGAGCTACAATGAGCAGTTCTTC. Drawing the rest from reference TRBV7-9 and TRBJ2-1, the complete variable domain is DTGVSQNPRHKITKRGQNVTFRCDPISEHNRLYWYRQTLGQGPEFLTYFQNEAQLEKSRLLSDRFSAERPKGSFSTLEIQRTEQGDSAMYLCASSYGTGTGSYNEQFFGPGTRLTVL.

V is TRBV30 and J is TRBJ1-3; D remains unclear. V was clipped by 2 bases and J by 1 base, with 12 bases between them. This CDR3 comprises 15 residues. Germline CDR1 and CDR2: GTSNPN and SVGIG (reference sequence). The CDR3 reads CAWSYSRTSGNTIYF. In DNA, the CDR3 is TGTGCCTGGAGTTACTCCCGTACGTCTGGAAACACCATATATTTT.

The chain links TRBV28 to TRBJ2-3; 9 nucleotides align to TRBD1. J lost 4 bases, V lost 5 bases, and 13 bases had no gene match. This CDR3 is 17 amino acids long. CDR1 is MDHEN and CDR2 is SYDVKM in the germline V gene. The CDR3 DNA sequence: TGTGCCAGCAGTCTTATCGGCGGGACAGGGTTGTCAGATACGCAGTATTTT. Residues: CASSLIGGTGLSDTQYF.

The CDR3 DNA is TGTGCCAGCTCATCTACTGACGAGGTGTACTATGGCTACACCTTC. It codes for CASSSTDEVYYGYTF. This chain links TRBV18 with TRBJ1-2; D call uncertain. Germline V lookup: CDR1 KGHSH, CDR2 LQKENI. The CDR3 totals 15 residues. V was trimmed by 5 bases and J by 3 bases, leaving 16 bases between them.

The chain is built from TRBV10-3 and TRBJ2-7, with TRBD2 identical over 13 bases. Germline V CDR1 and CDR2: ENHRY, SYGVKD. This CDR3 is built from 18 residues. V was pared by 5 bases and J by 5 bases, with 15 bases of the junction left unmatched. The CDR3 DNA follows: TGTGCCATCAGTCGACTAGCGGGAGGCATGGAGGCGCGCCACGAGCAGTACTTC. Amino acid sequence: CAISRLAGGMEARHEQYF.